The following is a T cell receptor beta chain sequence with its context. Its antigen is unidentified. The V gene's germline CDR1 is MNHNY and CDR2 SVGAGI (reference sequence). The CDR3 is made up of 14 amino acids. The V and J ends lost 0 bases and 2 bases respectively, with 7 bases between them. As for time point: sample taken at primary tumor resection. Unsorted tumor, nontumor lung tissue or cryopreserved PBMC supplied the whole RNA. The sample originates from a study of spatial heterogeneity in lung cancer. Study as a whole: Detection consistently yielded more beta chains than alpha chains.

Broader study findings: Circulating ubiquitous expanded tumor TCRs were observed more frequently at resection than at follow-up.

TCR cDNA molecules each had a unique molecular identifier. Via MiXCR, TCRdb re-called the 5' RACE reads, giving one row per CDR3 protein. The sample has approximately 44,000 distinct CDR3 sequences; roughly 13% are singletons. V gene TRBV6-6 combines with J gene TRBJ1-2; D remains ambiguous. The sequence derives from a male donor with early-stage non-small cell lung cancer. This sample comprised PBMCs, obtained at surgery. The CDR3 loop reads CASSYSGSNYGYTF. CDR3 bases: TGTGCCAGCAGTTACTCCGGATCGAACTATGGCTACACCTTC.